A single T cell receptor (beta chain) is shown here with its context. The antigen is undetermined. This record belongs to a study of cytomegalovirus exposure and HLA in healthy donors. General observations from the study: A later analysis, which compared TCR beta chains of equal frequency, found the HLA-associated ones more clonally expanded.

Primers included in the PCR were 60 Vbeta and 13 Jbeta primers. Assay: immunoSEQ multiplex PCR; the TCRdb copy retains only in-frame clones and omits some. Its table lists 50,000 to 70,000 clones. V was shortened by 6 bases and J by 3 bases, with 12 bases between the two germline ends. The CDR3 consists of 14 residues. Germline CDR1 reads ENHRY; CDR2 reads SYGVKD. What was sequenced was PBMCs. The J gene is TRBJ1-5, the V gene TRBV10-3, with a weak D call TRBD1 (6 bases). The clonotype comes from a woman aged 18 to 35 in good health and CMV-seronegative. CDR3 sequence (DNA): TGTGCCATCAGCGTACAGGGAAACAATCAGCCCCAGCATTTT. Its translation is CAISVQGNNQPQHF.